This TCR beta chain derives from a study of T cell responses to AZD1222 COVID-19 vaccine. Looking at the study overall: Whether given at about 4 or about 12 weeks, second doses were pooled.

Germline values: CDR1 LGHNA, CDR2 YNFKEQ. CDR3 length equals 15 residues. V was trimmed by 0 bases and J by 1 base, leaving 9 bases between them. A note on this clone: Its target is not known.

Sequencing was performed with immunoSEQ multiplex PCR; in TCRdb, only in-frame clones are kept and a portion is missing. The table has roughly 100,000 clones, 93% seen once. Regarding the study as a whole: Vaccine-associated CD4 TCRs ranged over spike, dominating at 160-218 and 743-854. The sample set comprised mostly white British donors with more females, and clonal diversity was possibly underestimated. Receipt of two AZD1222 doses was followed by a rise in Spike-specific TCR breadth and depth.

The source material was peripheral blood, sampled on day 0 of AZD1222 vaccination. This sequence was found in an adult in good health. This chain joins TRBV4-2 and TRBJ1-1; no clear D gene. As DNA, the CDR3 is TGTGCCAGCAGCCAAGAAGGGAGGGAGAACACTGAAGCTTTCTTT. Amino acid sequence: CASSQEGRENTEAFF.